This is a list of T cell receptor beta chains from one sample in a study of blood T cells in healthy people across ages. Via MiXCR, TCRdb re-called the 5' RACE reads, giving one row per CDR3 protein. The sample yields roughly 680,000 distinct CDR3 sequences, 52% seen once. The sample taken for sequencing was blood. These receptors all stem from a woman of 80 years or more in good health. Each CDR3 is given with its conserved first and last residue. A D gene is named only where the DNA matches it firmly. Expanded clones are given a class, and other clones once, few, many or no size at all.

size,D,J,V,CDR3,DNA
.,.,TRBJ2-3,TRBV15,CATSPAGDTQYF,TGTGCCACCAGCCCCGCGGGAGATACGCAGTATTTT
many,TRBD2,TRBJ2-3,TRBV5-1,CASSLLSGEDTQYF,TGCGCCAGCAGCTTGCTTAGCGGGGAAGATACGCAGTATTTT
few,TRBD2,TRBJ2-7,TRBV3-1,CASSRGLAGAGYEQYF,TGTGCCAGCAGCCGAGGACTAGCGGGAGCAGGTTACGAGCAGTACTTC
.,TRBD2,TRBJ2-1,TRBV6-1,CASRPGASGTFSYNEQFF,TGTGCCAGTCGACCCGGGGCTAGCGGGACTTTCTCCTACAATGAGCAGTTCTTC
.,TRBD2,TRBJ2-7,TRBV28,CASFSVAGALGGEYF,TGTGCCAGCTTTTCTGTAGCGGGGGCTCTAGGCGGGGAGTACTTC
many,TRBD2,TRBJ2-1,TRBV29-1,CSAWTSSGQSEQFF,TGCAGCGCCTGGACTAGTTCGGGGCAAAGTGAGCAGTTCTTC
many,TRBD1,TRBJ2-3,TRBV5-1,CASSTDRVTDTQYF,TGCGCCAGCAGCACCGACAGGGTCACAGATACGCAGTATTTT
.,.,TRBJ2-7,TRBV20-1,CSAREDRFEGEQYF,TGCAGTGCTAGAGAGGATCGGTTCGAGGGGGAGCAGTACTTC
.,.,TRBJ2-4,TRBV28,CASVGPGDIQYF,TGTGCCAGCGTAGGGCCGGGAGACATTCAGTACTTC
.,TRBD2,TRBJ2-1,TRBV2,CASQTRTSGGNEQFF,TGTGCCAGCCAGACCCGGACTAGCGGGGGTAATGAGCAGTTCTTC
once,.,TRBJ2-1,TRBV6-5,CASSYNRGNEQFF,TGTGCCAGCAGTTACAACAGAGGCAATGAGCAGTTCTTC
once,.,TRBJ2-7,TRBV6-6,CASSKTSGLQYF,TGTGCCAGCAGTAAGACCAGTGGTCTTCAGTACTTC
.,TRBD1,TRBJ1-2,TRBV7-8,CASSSQTGTGPSLSTF,TGTGCCAGCAGCTCGCAAACCGGGACAGGGCCTTCTTTGAGCACCTTC
.,TRBD1,TRBJ1-2,TRBV18,CASSPPGQGVRYTF,TGTGCCAGCTCACCGCCGGGACAGGGGGTGAGATACACCTTC
.,TRBD1,TRBJ1-6,TRBV20-1,CSARNPGQGINSPLHF,TGCAGTGCTAGAAATCCGGGACAGGGGATAAATTCACCCCTCCACTTT
.,.,TRBJ1-4,TRBV25-1,CASSGGVELFF,TGTGCCAGCAGTGGGGGGGTAGAACTGTTTTTT
many,TRBD1,TRBJ2-3,TRBV18,CASSQDRFAQYF,TGTGCCAGCTCGCAGGACAGGTTTGCGCAGTATTTT
once,.,TRBJ2-4,TRBV29-1,CSAEEPRNRGLQYF,TGCAGCGCCGAAGAACCCCGTAACCGGGGGCTTCAGTACTTC
.,.,TRBJ1-5,TRBV18,CASSLQGRNQPQHF,TGTGCCAGCTCACTCCAGGGTCGAAATCAGCCCCAGCATTTT
.,.,TRBJ2-7,TRBV10-3,CAISDGRQTYEQYF,TGTGCCATCAGTGATGGGCGCCAGACCTACGAGCAGTACTTC
.,.,TRBJ1-2,TRBV12-3/TRBV12-4,CASSLSVAGYTF,TGTGCCAGCAGTTTATCGGTAGCTGGCTACACCTTC
few,.,TRBJ2-5,TRBV9,CASSPGWLGSETQYF,TGTGCCAGCAGCCCAGGGTGGCTCGGGTCGGAGACCCAGTACTTC